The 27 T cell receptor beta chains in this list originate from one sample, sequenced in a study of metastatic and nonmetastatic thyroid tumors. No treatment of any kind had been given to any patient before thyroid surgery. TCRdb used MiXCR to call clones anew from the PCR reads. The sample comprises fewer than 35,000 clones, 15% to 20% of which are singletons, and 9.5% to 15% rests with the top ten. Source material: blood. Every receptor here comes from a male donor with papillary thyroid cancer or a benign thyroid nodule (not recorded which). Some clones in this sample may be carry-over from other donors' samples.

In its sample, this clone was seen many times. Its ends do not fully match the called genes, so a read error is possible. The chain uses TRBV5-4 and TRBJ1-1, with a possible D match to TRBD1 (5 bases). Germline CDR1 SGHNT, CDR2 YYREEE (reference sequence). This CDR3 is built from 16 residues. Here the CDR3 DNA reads TGTGCCAGCAGCCCAAATCAGGGTAGTTTGAACGCTGAAGCTTTCTTT. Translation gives CASSPNQGSLNAEAFF. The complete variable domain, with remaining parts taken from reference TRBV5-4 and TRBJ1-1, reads ETGVTQSPTHLIKTRGQQVTLRCSSQSGHNTVSWYQQALGQGPQFIFQYYREEENGRGNFPPRFSGLQFPNYSSELNVNALELDDSALYLCASSPNQGSLNAEAFFGQGTRLTVV.

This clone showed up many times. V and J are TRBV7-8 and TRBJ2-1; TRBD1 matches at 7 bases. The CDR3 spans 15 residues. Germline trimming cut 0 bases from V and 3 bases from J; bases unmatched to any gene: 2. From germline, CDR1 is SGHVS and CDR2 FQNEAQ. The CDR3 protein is CASSLAGGRYNEQFF. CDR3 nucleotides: TGTGCCAGCAGCTTAGCAGGGGGCCGCTACAATGAGCAGTTCTTC.

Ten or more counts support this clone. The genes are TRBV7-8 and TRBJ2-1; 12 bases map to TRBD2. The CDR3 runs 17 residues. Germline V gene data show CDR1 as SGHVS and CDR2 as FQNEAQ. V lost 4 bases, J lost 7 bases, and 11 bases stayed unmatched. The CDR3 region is CASSSPLLAGGRNEQFF. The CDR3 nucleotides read TGTGCCAGCAGCTCCCCCCTACTAGCGGGGGGAAGAAATGAGCAGTTCTTC.

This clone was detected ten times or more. CDR3 bases: TGTGCCAGCAGCCAAGATCCGGGACTAGCGGGAGCCACCTACAATGAGCAGTTCTTC. This codes for CASSQDPGLAGATYNEQFF. V usage is TRBV3-1 and J usage is TRBJ2-1, with 14 bases identical to TRBD2. This CDR3 has 19 amino acids. Germline V gene sequence: CDR1 LGHDT, CDR2 YNNKEL (reference sequence). V was pared by 0 bases and J by 2 bases, with 6 bases of the junction left unmatched.

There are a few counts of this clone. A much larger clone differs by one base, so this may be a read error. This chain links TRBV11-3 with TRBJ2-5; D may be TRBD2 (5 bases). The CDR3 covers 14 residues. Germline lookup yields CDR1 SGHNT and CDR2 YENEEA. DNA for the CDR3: TGTGCCTGCAGCTCCCGGGGAGAAGCGGAGACCCAGTACTTC. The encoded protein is CACSSRGEAETQYF.

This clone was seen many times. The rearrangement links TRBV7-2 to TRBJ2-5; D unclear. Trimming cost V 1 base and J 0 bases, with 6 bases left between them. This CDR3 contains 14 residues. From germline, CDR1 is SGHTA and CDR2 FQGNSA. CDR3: CASSLGGYQETQYF. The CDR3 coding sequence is TGTGCCAGCAGCTTAGGTGGCTACCAAGAGACCCAGTACTTC.

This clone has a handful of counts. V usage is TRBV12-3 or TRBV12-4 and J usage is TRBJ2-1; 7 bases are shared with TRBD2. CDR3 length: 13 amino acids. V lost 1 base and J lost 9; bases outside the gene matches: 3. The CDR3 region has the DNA TGTGCCAGCAGTTTAGTAGAGCGGGGTGAGCAGTTCTTC. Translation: CASSLVERGEQFF.

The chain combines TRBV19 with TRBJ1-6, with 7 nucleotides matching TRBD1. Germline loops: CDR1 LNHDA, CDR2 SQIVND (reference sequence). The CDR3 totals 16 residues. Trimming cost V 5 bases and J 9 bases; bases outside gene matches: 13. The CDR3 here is CASSSRDQGESSPLHF. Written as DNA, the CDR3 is TGTGCCAGTAGTTCCCGCGATCAGGGGGAATCTTCACCCCTCCACTTT.

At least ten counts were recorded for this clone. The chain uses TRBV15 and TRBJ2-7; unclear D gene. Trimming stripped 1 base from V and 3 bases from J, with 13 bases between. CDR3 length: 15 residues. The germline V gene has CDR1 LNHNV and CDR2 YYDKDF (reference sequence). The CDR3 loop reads CATSRGLDSSYEQYF. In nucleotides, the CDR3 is TGTGCCACCAGCAGAGGCCTAGATAGTAGCTACGAGCAGTACTTC.

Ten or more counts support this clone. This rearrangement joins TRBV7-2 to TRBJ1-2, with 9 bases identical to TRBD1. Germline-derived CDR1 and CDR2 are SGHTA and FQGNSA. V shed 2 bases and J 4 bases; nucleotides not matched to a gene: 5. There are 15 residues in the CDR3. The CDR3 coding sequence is TGTGCCAGCAGCTTAACTGGACAGGGGCTCTATGGCTACACCTTC. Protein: CASSLTGQGLYGYTF.

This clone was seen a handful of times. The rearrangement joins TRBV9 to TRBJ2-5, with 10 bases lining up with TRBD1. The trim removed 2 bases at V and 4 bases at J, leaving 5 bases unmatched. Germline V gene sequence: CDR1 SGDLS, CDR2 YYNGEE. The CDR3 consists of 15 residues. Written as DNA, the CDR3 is TGTGCCAGCAGCGTCGGGACAGGGGAGAGAGAGACCCAGTACTTC. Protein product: CASSVGTGERETQYF.

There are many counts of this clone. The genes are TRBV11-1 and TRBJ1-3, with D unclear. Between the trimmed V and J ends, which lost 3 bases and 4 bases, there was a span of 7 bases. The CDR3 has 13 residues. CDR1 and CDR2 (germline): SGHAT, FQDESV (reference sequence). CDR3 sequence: CASSFGSGNTIYF. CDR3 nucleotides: TGTGCCAGCAGCTTCGGATCCGGAAACACCATATATTTT. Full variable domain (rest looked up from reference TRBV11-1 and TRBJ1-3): EAEVAQSPRYKITEKSQAVAFWCDPISGHATLYWYRQILGQGPELLVQFQDESVVDDSQLPKDRFSAERLKGVDSTLKIQPAELGDSAMYLCASSFGSGNTIYFGEGSWLTVV.

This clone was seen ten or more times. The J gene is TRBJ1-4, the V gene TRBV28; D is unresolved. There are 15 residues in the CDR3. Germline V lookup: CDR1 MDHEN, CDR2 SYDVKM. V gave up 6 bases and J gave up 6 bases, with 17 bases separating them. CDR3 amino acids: CASREQVKPYEKLFF. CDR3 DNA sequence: TGTGCCAGCAGAGAGCAGGTTAAACCTTATGAAAAACTGTTTTTT. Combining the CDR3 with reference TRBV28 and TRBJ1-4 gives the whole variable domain DVKVTQSSRYLVKRTGEKVFLECVQDMDHENMFWYRQDPGLGLRLIYFSYDVKMKEKGDIPEGYSVSREKKERFSLILESASTNQTSMYLCASREQVKPYEKLFFGSGTQLSVL.

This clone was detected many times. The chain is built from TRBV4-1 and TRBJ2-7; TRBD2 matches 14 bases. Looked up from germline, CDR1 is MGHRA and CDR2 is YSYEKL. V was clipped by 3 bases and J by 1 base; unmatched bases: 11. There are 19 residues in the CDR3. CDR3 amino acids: CASSHGKGGTSGSSYEQYF. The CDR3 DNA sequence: TGCGCCAGCAGCCACGGGAAAGGCGGGACTAGCGGGAGTTCCTACGAGCAGTACTTC.

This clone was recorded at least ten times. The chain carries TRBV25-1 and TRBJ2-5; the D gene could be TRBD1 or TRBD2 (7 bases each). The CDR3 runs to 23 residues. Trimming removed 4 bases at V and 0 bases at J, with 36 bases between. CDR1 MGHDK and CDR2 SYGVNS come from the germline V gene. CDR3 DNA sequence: TGTGCCAGCAGTGCAAAAGGGAGGGGGCAGCCCGGACTATCCCTAATTTACCAAGAGACCCAGTACTTC. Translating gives CASSAKGRGQPGLSLIYQETQYF.

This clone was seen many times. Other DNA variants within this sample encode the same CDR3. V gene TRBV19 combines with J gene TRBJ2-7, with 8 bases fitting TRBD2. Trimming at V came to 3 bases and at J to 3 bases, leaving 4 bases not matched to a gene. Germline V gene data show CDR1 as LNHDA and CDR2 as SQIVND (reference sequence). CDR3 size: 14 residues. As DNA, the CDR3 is TGTGCCAGTAGTATGGGACTAGGGGACTACGAGCAGTACTTC. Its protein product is CASSMGLGDYEQYF.

As DNA, the CDR3 is TGTGCCAGCAGTACAAACCCCGGTCCCAGAATTGAAGCTTTCTTT. Translation: CASSTNPGPRIEAFF. V and J are TRBV27 and TRBJ1-1; D remains unclear. Trimming shortened V by 5 bases and J by 7 bases, and 20 bases separated the two germline ends. This CDR3 has 15 amino acids. Germline values: CDR1 MNHEY, CDR2 SMNVEV (reference sequence).

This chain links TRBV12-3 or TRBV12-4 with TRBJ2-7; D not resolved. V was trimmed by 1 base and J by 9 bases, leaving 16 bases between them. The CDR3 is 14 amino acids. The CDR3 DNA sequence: TGTGCCAGCAGTTTAGGGGCTCCGTCCTTCCTGCAGTACTTC. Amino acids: CASSLGAPSFLQYF.

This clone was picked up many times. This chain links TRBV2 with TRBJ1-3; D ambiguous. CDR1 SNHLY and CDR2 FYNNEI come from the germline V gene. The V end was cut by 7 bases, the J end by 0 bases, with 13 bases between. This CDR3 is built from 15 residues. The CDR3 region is CASTLTLSSGNTIYF. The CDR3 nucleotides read TGTGCCAGCACCCTGACACTAAGCTCTGGAAACACCATATATTTT.

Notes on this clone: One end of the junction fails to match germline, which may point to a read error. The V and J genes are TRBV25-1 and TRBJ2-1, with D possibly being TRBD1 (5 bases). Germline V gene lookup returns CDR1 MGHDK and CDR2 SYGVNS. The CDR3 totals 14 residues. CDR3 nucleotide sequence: TGCGCCAGCAGGCTGGACATGGGCCTCAATGAGCAGTTCTTC. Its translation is CASRLDMGLNEQFF.

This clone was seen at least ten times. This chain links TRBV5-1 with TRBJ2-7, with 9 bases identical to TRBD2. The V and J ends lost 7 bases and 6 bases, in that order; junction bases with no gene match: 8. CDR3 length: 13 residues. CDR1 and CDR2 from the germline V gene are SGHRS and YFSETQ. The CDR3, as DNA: TGCGCCAGCTTTGGCCAAGCGGGAGGCGAGCAGTACTTC. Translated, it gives CASFGQAGGEQYF.

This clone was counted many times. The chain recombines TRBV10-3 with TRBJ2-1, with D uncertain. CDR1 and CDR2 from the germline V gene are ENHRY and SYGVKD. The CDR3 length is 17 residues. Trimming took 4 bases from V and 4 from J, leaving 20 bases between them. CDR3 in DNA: TGTGCCATCAGTGGGGATAGGGTATTAGCCCCGTACAATGAGCAGTTCTTC. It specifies CAISGDRVLAPYNEQFF.

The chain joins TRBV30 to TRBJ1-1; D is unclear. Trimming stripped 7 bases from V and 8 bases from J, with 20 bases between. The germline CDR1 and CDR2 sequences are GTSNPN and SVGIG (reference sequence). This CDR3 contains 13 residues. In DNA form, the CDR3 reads TGTGCCTCTTCCCCGGGATTCCCCTTGGAAGCTTTCTTT. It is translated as CASSPGFPLEAFF.

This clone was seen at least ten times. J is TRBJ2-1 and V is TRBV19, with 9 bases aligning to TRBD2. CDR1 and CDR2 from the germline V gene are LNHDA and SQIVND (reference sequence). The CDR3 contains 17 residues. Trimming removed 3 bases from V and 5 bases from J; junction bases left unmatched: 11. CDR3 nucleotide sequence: TGTGCCAGTAGTATGGTGTTAGCGGGAGTATCTAACAATGAGCAGTTCTTC. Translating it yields CASSMVLAGVSNNEQFF.

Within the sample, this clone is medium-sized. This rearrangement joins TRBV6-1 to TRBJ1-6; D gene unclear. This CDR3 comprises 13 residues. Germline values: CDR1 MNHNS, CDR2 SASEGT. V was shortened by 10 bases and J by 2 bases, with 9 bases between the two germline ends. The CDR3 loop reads CATLLTYNSPLHF. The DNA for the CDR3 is TGTGCCACACTCCTGACCTATAATTCACCCCTCCACTTT.

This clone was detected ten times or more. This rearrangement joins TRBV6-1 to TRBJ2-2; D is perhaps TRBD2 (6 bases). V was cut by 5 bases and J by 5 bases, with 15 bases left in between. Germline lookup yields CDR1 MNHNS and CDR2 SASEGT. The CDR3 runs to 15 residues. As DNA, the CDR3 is TGTGCCAGCAGTATACGGGACTTCCCTACCGGGGAGCTGTTTTTT. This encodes CASSIRDFPTGELFF.

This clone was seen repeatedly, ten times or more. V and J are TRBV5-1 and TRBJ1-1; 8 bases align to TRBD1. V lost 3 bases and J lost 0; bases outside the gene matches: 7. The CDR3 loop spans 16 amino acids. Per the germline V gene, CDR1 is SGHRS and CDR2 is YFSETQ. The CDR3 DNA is TGCGCCAGCAGCTCGCGGGGACAGGCGATGAACACTGAAGCTTTCTTT. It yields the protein CASSSRGQAMNTEAFF.